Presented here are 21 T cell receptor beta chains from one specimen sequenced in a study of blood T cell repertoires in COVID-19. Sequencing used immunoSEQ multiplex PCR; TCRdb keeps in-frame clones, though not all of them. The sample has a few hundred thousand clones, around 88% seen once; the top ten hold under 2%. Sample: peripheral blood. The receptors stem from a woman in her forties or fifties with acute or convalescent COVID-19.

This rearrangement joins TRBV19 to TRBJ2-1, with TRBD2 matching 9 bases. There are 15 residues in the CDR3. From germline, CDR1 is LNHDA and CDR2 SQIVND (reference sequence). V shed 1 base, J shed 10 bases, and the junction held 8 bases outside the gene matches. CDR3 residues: CASSIGALAGDEQFF. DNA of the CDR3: TGTGCCAGTAGTATAGGGGCCTTAGCGGGAGACGAGCAGTTCTTC.

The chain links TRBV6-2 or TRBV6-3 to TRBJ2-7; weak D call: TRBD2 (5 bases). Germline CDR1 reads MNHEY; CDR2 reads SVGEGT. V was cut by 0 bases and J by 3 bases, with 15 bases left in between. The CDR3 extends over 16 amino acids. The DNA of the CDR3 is TGTGCCAGCAGTTACTCGAGTCCCAGCGGAGGCTACGAGCAGTACTTC. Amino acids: CASSYSSPSGGYEQYF.

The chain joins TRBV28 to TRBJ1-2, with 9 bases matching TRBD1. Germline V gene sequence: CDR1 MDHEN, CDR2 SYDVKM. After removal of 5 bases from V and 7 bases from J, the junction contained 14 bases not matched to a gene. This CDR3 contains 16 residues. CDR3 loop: CASSPGTGSRSFGYTF. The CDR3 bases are TGTGCCAGCAGTCCGGGGACAGGGTCGCGTAGCTTTGGCTACACCTTC.

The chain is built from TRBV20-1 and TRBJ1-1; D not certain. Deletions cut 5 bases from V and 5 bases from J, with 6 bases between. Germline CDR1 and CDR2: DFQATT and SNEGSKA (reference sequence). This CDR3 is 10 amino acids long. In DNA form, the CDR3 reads TGCAGTGCTGCGGGGACTGAAGCTTTCTTT. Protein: CSAAGTEAFF.

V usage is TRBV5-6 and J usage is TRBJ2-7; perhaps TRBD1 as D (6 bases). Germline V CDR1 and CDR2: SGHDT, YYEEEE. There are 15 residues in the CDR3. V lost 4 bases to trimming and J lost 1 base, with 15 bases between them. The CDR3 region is CASSGRVRGSYEQYF. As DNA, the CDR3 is TGTGCCAGCAGCGGTCGCGTTAGGGGGTCCTACGAGCAGTACTTC.

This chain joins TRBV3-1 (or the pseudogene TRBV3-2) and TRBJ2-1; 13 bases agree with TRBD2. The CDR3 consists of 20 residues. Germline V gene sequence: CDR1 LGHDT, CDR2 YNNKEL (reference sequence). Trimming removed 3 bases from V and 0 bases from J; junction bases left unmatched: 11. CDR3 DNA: TGTGCCAGCAGCCAGGGACTAGCGGGATATAAACTAAGCTCCTACAATGAGCAGTTCTTC. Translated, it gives CASSQGLAGYKLSSYNEQFF.

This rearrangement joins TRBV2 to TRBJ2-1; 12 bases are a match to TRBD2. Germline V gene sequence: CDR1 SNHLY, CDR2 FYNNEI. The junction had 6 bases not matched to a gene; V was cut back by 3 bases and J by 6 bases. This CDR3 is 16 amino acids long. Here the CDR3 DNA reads TGTGCCAGCAGTGAGGGACTAGCGGGCTCCCTCAATGAGCAGTTCTTC. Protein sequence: CASSEGLAGSLNEQFF. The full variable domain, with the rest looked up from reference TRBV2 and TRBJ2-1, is EPEVTQTPSHQVTQMGQEVILRCVPISNHLYFYWYRQILGQKVEFLVSFYNNEISEKSEIFDDQFSVERPDGSNFTLKIRSTKLEDSAMYFCASSEGLAGSLNEQFFGPGTRLTVL.

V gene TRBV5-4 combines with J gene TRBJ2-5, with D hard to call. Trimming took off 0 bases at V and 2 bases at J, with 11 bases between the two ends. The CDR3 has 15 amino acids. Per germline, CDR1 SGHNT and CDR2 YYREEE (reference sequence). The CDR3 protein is CASSLVQAGQETQYF. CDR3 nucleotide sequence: TGTGCCAGCAGCTTGGTTCAGGCCGGTCAAGAGACCCAGTACTTC.

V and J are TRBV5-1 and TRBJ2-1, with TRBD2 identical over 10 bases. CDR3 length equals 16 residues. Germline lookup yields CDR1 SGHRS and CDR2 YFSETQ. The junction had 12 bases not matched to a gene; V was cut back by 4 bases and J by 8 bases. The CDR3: CASSRVAGLAGDEQFF. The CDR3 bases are TGCGCCAGCAGCCGGGTCGCCGGGCTAGCGGGAGATGAGCAGTTCTTC.

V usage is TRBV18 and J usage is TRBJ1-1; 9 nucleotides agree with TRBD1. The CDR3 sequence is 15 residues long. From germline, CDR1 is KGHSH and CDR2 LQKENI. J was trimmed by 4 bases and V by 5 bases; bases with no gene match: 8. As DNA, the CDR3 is TGTGCCAGCTCATCCCCGGGACAGGGCCCCACTGAAGCTTTCTTT. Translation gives CASSSPGQGPTEAFF.

CDR3 in amino acids: CASSRIHGTSGSLKNIQYF. In DNA, the CDR3 is TGTGCCAGCAGCCGGATTCATGGGACTAGCGGTTCCTTAAAAAACATTCAGTACTTC. V and J are TRBV6-2 or TRBV6-3 and TRBJ2-4; 11 positions match TRBD2. Unmatched junction bases numbered 17, after V lost 6 bases and J lost 4 bases. The CDR3 has 19 residues. Per the germline V gene, CDR1 is MNHEY and CDR2 is SVGEGT.

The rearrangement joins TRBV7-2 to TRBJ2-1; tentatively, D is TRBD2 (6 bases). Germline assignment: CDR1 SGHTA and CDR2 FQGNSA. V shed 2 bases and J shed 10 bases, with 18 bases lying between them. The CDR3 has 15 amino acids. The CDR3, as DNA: TGTGCCAGCAGCTTACATGCAGGGTCGACTAGGGAGCAGTTCTTC. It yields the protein CASSLHAGSTREQFF.

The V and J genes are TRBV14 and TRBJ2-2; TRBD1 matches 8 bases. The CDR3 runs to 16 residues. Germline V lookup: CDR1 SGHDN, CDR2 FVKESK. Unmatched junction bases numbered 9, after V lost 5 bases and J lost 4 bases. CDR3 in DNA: TGTGCCAGCAGCATAGGACAGGGCCGGTCCACCGGGGAGCTGTTTTTT. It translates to CASSIGQGRSTGELFF. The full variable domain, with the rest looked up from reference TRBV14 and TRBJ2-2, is EAGVTQFPSHSVIEKGQTVTLRCDPISGHDNLYWYRRVMGKEIKFLLHFVKESKQDESGMPNNRFLAERTGGTYSTLKVQPAELEDSGVYFCASSIGQGRSTGELFFGEGSRLTVL.

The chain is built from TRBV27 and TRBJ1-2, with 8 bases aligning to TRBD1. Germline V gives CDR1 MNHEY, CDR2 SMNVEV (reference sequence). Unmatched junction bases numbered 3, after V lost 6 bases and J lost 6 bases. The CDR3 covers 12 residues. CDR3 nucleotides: TGTGCCAGCAGCAACAGGGGGAATGGCTACACCTTC. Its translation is CASSNRGNGYTF.

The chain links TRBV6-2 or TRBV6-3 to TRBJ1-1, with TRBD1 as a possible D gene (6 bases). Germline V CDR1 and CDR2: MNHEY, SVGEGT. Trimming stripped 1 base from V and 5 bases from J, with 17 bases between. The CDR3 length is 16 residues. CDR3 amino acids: CASSYFPPSRGTEAFF. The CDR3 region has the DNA TGTGCCAGCAGTTACTTCCCCCCCAGCAGGGGTACTGAAGCTTTCTTT.

This chain's CDR3 is CAISASGSPETQYF. CDR3 DNA sequence: TGTGCCATCAGTGCTAGCGGGAGTCCAGAGACCCAGTACTTC. The rearrangement joins TRBV10-3 to TRBJ2-5; 10 bases agree with TRBD2. CDR3 length equals 14 residues. Germline CDR1 and CDR2: ENHRY and SYGVKD. V shed 4 bases, J shed 4 bases, and the junction held 3 bases outside the gene matches.

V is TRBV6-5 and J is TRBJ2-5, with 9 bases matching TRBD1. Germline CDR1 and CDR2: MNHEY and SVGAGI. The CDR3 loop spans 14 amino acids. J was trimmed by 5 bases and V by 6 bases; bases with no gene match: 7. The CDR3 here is CASRQQGAGETQYF. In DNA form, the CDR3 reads TGTGCCAGCAGACAACAGGGGGCTGGGGAGACCCAGTACTTC.

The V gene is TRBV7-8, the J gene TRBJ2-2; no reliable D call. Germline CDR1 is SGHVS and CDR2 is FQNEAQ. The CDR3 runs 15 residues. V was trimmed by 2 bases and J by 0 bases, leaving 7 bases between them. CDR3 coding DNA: TGTGCCAGCAGCTTAAATGTCGCGAACACCGGGGAGCTGTTTTTT. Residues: CASSLNVANTGELFF. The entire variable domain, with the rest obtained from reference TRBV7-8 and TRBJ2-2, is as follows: GAGVSQSPRYKVAKRGQDVALRCDPISGHVSLFWYQQALGQGPEFLTYFQNEAQLDKSGLPSDRFFAERPEGSVSTLKIQRTQQEDSAVYLCASSLNVANTGELFFGEGSRLTVL.

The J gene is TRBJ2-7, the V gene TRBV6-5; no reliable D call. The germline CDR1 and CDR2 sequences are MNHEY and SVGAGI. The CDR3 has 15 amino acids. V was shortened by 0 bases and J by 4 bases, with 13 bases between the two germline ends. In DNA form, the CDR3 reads TGTGCCAGCAGTTACTCGATCACAACAAGATACGAGCAGTACTTC. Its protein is CASSYSITTRYEQYF.

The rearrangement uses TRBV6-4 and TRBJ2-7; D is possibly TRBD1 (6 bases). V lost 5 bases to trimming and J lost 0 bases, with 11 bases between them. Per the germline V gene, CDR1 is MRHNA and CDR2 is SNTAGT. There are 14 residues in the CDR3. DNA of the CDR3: TGTGCCAGCAGTTCCGACAGGAGCTCCTACGAGCAGTACTTC. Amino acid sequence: CASSSDRSSYEQYF.

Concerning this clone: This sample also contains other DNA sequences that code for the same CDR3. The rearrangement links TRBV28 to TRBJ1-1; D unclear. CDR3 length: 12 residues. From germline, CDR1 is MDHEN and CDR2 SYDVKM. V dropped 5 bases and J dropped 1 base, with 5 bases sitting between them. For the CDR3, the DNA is TGTGCCAGCAGTCCAGGGAACACTGAAGCTTTCTTT. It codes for CASSPGNTEAFF.